This entry features one T cell receptor (beta chain) sequence. Its antigen target is currently unknown. No clone much larger than this one lies a single base away; base qualities are absent. TCR beta libraries were generated from genomic DNA with the immunoSEQ kit, following the manufacturer's recommendations. To prepare libraries, a first multiplex PCR with proprietary primers was run, followed by a second PCR that added unique barcodes, and a bead cleanup was done after each round. Each sample batch included a kit-provided positive control reaction and a negative control reaction. The final libraries were assessed on an Agilent 4200 TapeStation D1000 ScreenTape, pooled by volume, and quantified by qPCR. Sequencing was performed on an Illumina NextSeq500 with a MidOutput 150-cycle cartridge, and 156 Read1 and 15 Index1 cycles were run with kit custom primers. The pooled library was loaded at around 1 pM, and about 20% PhiX control was spiked in. For the original study's pipeline: Vendor-processed data were analyzed in R, with a clonotype defined as all T cells sharing the same CDR3 nucleotide sequence. For clone abundance analyses, frequencies were normalized to the 10,000 most abundant clones per sample. Public T cell clones, which averaged fewer than five per sample, were excluded before analysis. An abundance difference of at least 32-fold between compartments was the criterion for calling clonotypes tumor-enriched or baseline blood-enriched. A beta-binomial differential abundance model was used to identify clonotypes that expanded or contracted between blood time points. The Baroni-Urbani and Buser coefficient was used to measure tumor-blood repertoire similarity, and groups were compared with two-tailed Wilcoxon tests in R. In TCRdb, the immuneACCESS table is reduced to in-frame sequences with V and J assigned. These tables do not hold every clone; where another copy was compared, an unresolved V gene accounts for under half, and the others remain unexplained. That table gives V, J and clone size, and the DNA gave D and trimming. This sample has around 170,000 clones in its table, and 88% of those were observed once. The top ten hold roughly 12% of the sample.

The data are from a study of radiation and T cells in renal cell carcinoma (TCRdb year 2020). Concerning the study at large: TCR beta sequencing covered some 55 samples in total, comprising around 25 tumors and some 27 peripheral blood samples. The last blood draw occurred 4 weeks after radiation, at the same time as nephrectomy. Across all 53 samples, 4 million to 5 million unique CDR3 nucleotide sequences encoding approximately 3,000,000 unique CDR3 amino acid sequences were identified.

The time point label here, explained by the study, means: blood 4 weeks post-SBRT, at nephrectomy. Sample treatment or condition, as interpreted from the label and publication: 15 Gy SBRT to primary tumor, nephrectomy 4 weeks later. The samples were drawn from a clinical trial, where primary renal cell carcinomas were treated with 15 Gy of stereotactic body radiation therapy and then removed by nephrectomy 4 weeks afterward. To follow tumor-enriched clonotypes, peripheral blood was collected serially from radiation-treated patients at baseline and again at 2 weeks and 4 weeks after SBRT. Renal cell carcinoma with clear cell pathology was present in all patients. The QIAamp DNA Blood Mini Kit (Qiagen) was used to prepare genomic DNA for TCR sequencing. The analyses included only samples that passed all quality control checks. CDR1 and CDR2, per the germline V gene, are SNHLY and FYNNEI. The CDR3 covers 14 residues, taking in both the cysteine and the phenylalanine. Kept here is only the CDR3 DNA, which spans 42 bases and is read in frame from base 1. Deletion took 7 bases off V and 4 bases off J, with a span of 13 bases between the germline ends.

Study-level results and caveats: Effects of radiation dose or scheduling on the TCR repertoire could not be addressed with the single-armed trial design. Because pretreatment tumor biopsies were not available, the study could not determine whether clonotypes were already present within the tumor at baseline. Blood repertoire dynamics were not followed beyond 4 weeks after treatment. In blood, the top tumor clonotypes increased between baseline and 2 weeks post-radiation and then shrank by 4 weeks, which suggests that tumor-resident clones expanded only transiently.

The chain is encoded by TRBV2 joined to TRBJ2-2, with TRBD2 tentatively as D gene (5 bases match). Here the sequenced sample was blood, taken from a patient whose treatment included radiotherapy and nephrectomy. The receptor was derived from a woman aged 45-65 years with renal cell carcinoma. CDR3 protein: CASTPRRGTGELFF. The sequenced DNA: TGTGCCAGCACCCCCCGACGGGGCACCGGGGAGCTGTTTTTT.